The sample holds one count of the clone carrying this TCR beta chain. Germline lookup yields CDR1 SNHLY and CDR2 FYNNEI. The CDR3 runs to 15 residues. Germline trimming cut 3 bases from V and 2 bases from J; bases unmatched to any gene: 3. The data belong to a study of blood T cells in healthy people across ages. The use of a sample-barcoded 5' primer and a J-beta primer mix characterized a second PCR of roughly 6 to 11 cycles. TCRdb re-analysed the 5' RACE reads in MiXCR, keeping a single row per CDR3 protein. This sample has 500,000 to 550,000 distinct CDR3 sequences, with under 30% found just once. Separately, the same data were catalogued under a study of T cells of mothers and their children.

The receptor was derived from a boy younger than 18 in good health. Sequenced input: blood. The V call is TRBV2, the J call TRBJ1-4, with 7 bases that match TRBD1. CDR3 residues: CASSDGQVTNEKLFF. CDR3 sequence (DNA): TGTGCCAGCAGTGATGGACAGGTGACTAATGAAAAACTGTTTTTT.